The source of this T cell receptor beta chain is a study of shared clonotypes between healthy human individuals. Findings of the study overall: Non-shared clonotypes had lower generation probabilities than those shared by all four donors.

Concerning this clone: No antigen is known for it.

Germline CDR1 is MNHEY and CDR2 is SMNVEV (reference sequence). The CDR3 length is 15 residues. Trimming left V 6 bases short and J 0 bases short, with 13 bases between. Generated by immunoSEQ multiplex PCR, the TCRdb table keeps only in-frame clones and is missing some. The sample lists around 510,000 clones; 90% to 96% were seen once. The sequencing input was naive CD4+ T cells sorted from blood. Subset denoted: CD45RA+ positively selected. V is TRBV27 and J is TRBJ2-3; TRBD1 might be the D (6 bases). The clonotype was recovered from a woman younger than 45 in good health. The DNA for the CDR3 is TGTGCCAGCAGGTGGGCAGGACAGAGCACAGATACGCAGTATTTT. It yields the protein CASRWAGQSTDTQYF.